The 32 T cell receptor beta chains below come from one sample, sequenced in a study of T cells in Graves' hyperthyroidism and ophthalmopathy. It was RNA transcripts that yielded the amplified TCR beta CDR3 regions. With the HTBI primer set, the TCR CDR3 went through a first round of RT-PCR. TCRdb fed the multiplex PCR reads into MiXCR, producing one record per CDR3 protein. The sample lists around 760,000 distinct CDR3 sequences, approximately 36% seen once, with 30% to 40% in the top ten. Sequenced input: blood. These receptors were obtained from a woman aged 40 to 55 with Graves' hyperthyroidism.

V usage is TRBV19 and J usage is TRBJ1-2; possibly TRBD1 for D (5 bases). The germline CDR1 and CDR2 sequences are LNHDA and SQIVND (reference sequence). CDR3 length: 14 residues. V lost 5 bases and J 7 bases, leaving 17 bases between the germline ends. The CDR3, as DNA: TGTGCCAGTAGTCCCCTCCGGGGCTCGGGTGGCTACACCTTC. It codes for CASSPLRGSGGYTF.

This clonotype was counted between two and nine times. The DNA of the CDR3 is TGTGCCAGCAGTGAAAAACAGGCTCCCTACGAGCAGTACTTC. This gives the protein CASSEKQAPYEQYF. The chain couples TRBV25-1 to TRBJ2-7, with D perhaps matching TRBD1 (5 bases). V lost 2 bases, J lost 2 bases, and 10 bases lay in between. Germline V gives CDR1 MGHDK, CDR2 SYGVNS. The CDR3 covers 14 residues.

The rearrangement links TRBV10-3 to TRBJ1-5; no clear D gene. The CDR3 has 12 residues. Trimming cost V 7 bases and J 1 base, with 5 bases left between them. Germline V gives CDR1 ENHRY, CDR2 SYGVKD. CDR3: CAITGSNQPQHF. The CDR3 DNA sequence: TGTGCCATCACCGGGAGCAATCAGCCCCAGCATTTT.

The chain combines TRBV24-1 with TRBJ2-1, with D possibly being TRBD1 (5 bases). The germline gives CDR1 KGHDR, CDR2 SFDVKD. V was cut by 9 bases and J by 0 bases, with 8 bases left in between. This CDR3 spans 13 amino acids. This CDR3 is CATRQSSYNEQFF. The CDR3, as DNA: TGTGCCACCCGACAGAGCTCCTACAATGAGCAGTTCTTC.

The chain carries TRBV29-1 and TRBJ2-3; 9 bases map to TRBD2. The germline CDR1 and CDR2 sequences are SQVTM and ANQGSEA. The CDR3 runs 14 residues. The J segment lost 0 bases and the V segment lost 6 bases, leaving 4 bases of the junction unmatched. The DNA of the CDR3 is TGCAGCGTACGTAGCGGGAGCAGCACAGATACGCAGTATTTT. This sequence encodes CSVRSGSSTDTQYF.

The chain uses TRBV20-1 and TRBJ2-5; tentative D call: TRBD1 (5 bases). CDR1 DFQATT and CDR2 SNEGSKA come from the germline V gene (reference sequence). The V and J ends lost 5 bases and 5 bases respectively, with 18 bases between them. The CDR3 sequence is 14 residues long. CDR3 sequence reads: CSAPEGADGETQYF. The CDR3 DNA reads TGCAGTGCTCCAGAAGGGGCGGATGGGGAGACCCAGTACTTC.

Ten or more counts support this clonotype. The chain recombines TRBV7-6 with TRBJ1-6; D remains unclear. Germline V gene sequence: CDR1 SGHVS, CDR2 FNYEAQ. V was clipped by 1 base and J by 11 bases, with 9 bases between them. The CDR3 spans 13 residues. The DNA for the CDR3 is TGTGCCAGCAGCTTAGGGACGGGTACACCCCTCCACTTT. It translates to CASSLGTGTPLHF.

The table lists this clonotype with a few counts. The chain joins TRBV12-3 or TRBV12-4 to TRBJ2-7, with a possible D match to TRBD2 (7 bases). The CDR3 spans 14 residues. The V end was cut by 6 bases, the J end by 3 bases, with 15 bases between. In nucleotides, the CDR3 is TGTGCCAGCAGGGCGGCGGGGGCGAGCTACGAGCAGTACTTC. It is translated as CASRAAGASYEQYF.

The V gene is TRBV28, the J gene TRBJ2-7; 8 bases match TRBD1. Germline CDR1 is MDHEN and CDR2 is SYDVKM. J was trimmed by 3 bases and V by 5 bases; bases with no gene match: 9. The CDR3 runs 15 residues. DNA for the CDR3: TGTGCCAGCAGTCCCGCCAAGGACAGGGTCTACGAGCAGTACTTC. This codes for CASSPAKDRVYEQYF. Looking up the rest from reference TRBV28 and TRBJ2-7 gives the full variable domain: DVKVTQSSRYLVKRTGEKVFLECVQDMDHENMFWYRQDPGLGLRLIYFSYDVKMKEKGDIPEGYSVSREKKERFSLILESASTNQTSMYLCASSPAKDRVYEQYFGPGTRLTVT.

This clonotype was found many times. The chain recombines TRBV7-9 with TRBJ2-6; D ambiguous. The V gene's germline CDR1 is SEHNR and CDR2 FQNEAQ (reference sequence). The ends were cut back, 5 bases at V and 1 base at J, with 21 bases in the middle. This CDR3 is 19 amino acids long. The CDR3 coding sequence is TGTGCCAGCAGCCCCAGAACCCCGGGTCCTTATTCTGGGGCCAACGTCCTGACTTTC. This translates into CASSPRTPGPYSGANVLTF.

This clonotype was observed a handful of times. The chain has TRBV11-2 and TRBJ1-1; D ambiguous. Germline CDR1 SGHAT, CDR2 FQNNGV. V lost 5 bases, J lost 0 bases, and 16 bases lay in between. CDR3 length equals 16 residues. Here the CDR3 DNA reads TGTGCCAGCAGCCCTTTGGGATCGGTCATGAACACTGAAGCTTTCTTT. Protein sequence: CASSPLGSVMNTEAFF. Complete variable domain (other parts from reference TRBV11-2 and TRBJ1-1): EAGVAQSPRYKIIEKRQSVAFWCNPISGHATLYWYQQILGQGPKLLIQFQNNGVVDDSQLPKDRFSAERLKGVDSTLKIQPAKLEDSAVYLCASSPLGSVMNTEAFFGQGTRLTVV.

Judged by abundance, this clonotype is large. The V gene is TRBV29-1, the J gene TRBJ2-1, with D possibly TRBD2 on 5 matching bases. CDR3 size: 12 residues. V lost 3 bases to trimming and J lost 8 bases, with 11 bases between them. CDR1 and CDR2 (germline): SQVTM, ANQGSEA. CDR3 sequence reads: CSVDDGVDEQFF. Written as DNA, the CDR3 is TGCAGCGTTGACGACGGGGTAGATGAGCAGTTCTTC.

This clonotype was seen a handful of times. The chain couples TRBV6-1 to TRBJ1-1; TRBD1 might be the D (6 bases). The V and J ends lost 6 bases and 3 bases respectively, with 17 bases between them. The CDR3 is made up of 15 amino acids. The germline CDR1 and CDR2 sequences are MNHNS and SASEGT. CDR3 nucleotides: TGTGCCAGCAGAAAGAACAGGGACGGGGACACTGAAGCTTTCTTT. Translation: CASRKNRDGDTEAFF.

This chain connects TRBV7-2 to TRBJ1-2; tentatively, D is TRBD1 (6 bases). CDR3 size: 16 residues. V lost 6 bases and J 3 bases, leaving 20 bases between the germline ends. CDR1 is SGHTA and CDR2 is FQGNSA in the germline V gene. The CDR3 region is CASSFALGGPDYGYTF. The CDR3 nucleotides are TGTGCCAGCAGTTTCGCTTTGGGGGGGCCTGACTATGGCTACACCTTC.

There are a few counts of this clonotype. A junction boundary mismatches the germline segment, possibly from a read error. The rearrangement links TRBV10-3 to TRBJ1-5, with 8 bases lining up with TRBD1. The CDR3 is made up of 15 amino acids. Looked up from germline, CDR1 is ENHRY and CDR2 is SYGVKD. The CDR3 DNA reads as TGTGCCAGCAGTGAAGGGACAGGCGTACGTCAGCCCCAGCATTTT. Its protein product is CASSEGTGVRQPQHF.

At least ten counts were recorded for this clonotype. The V and J genes are TRBV4-2 and TRBJ2-5, with 8 bases that match TRBD2. The CDR3 extends over 15 amino acids. Germline CDR1 reads LGHNA; CDR2 reads YNFKEQ. V shed 1 base, J shed 5 bases, and the junction held 6 bases outside the gene matches. The CDR3 nucleotides are TGTGCCAGCAGCCAAGTGAGCGGGGGTCAGGAGACCCAGTACTTC. It yields the protein CASSQVSGGQETQYF.

Concerning this clonotype: The junction does not match germline at one end; this may be a read error. The rearrangement joins TRBV7-2 to TRBJ2-5; D is ambiguous. Germline values: CDR1 SGHTA, CDR2 FQGNSA. The CDR3 length is 15 residues. The CDR3, as DNA: TGTGCCAGCAGCTTATCAGTCGGATACCACGAGACCCAGTACTTC. It encodes CASSLSVGYHETQYF.

V and J are TRBV20-1 and TRBJ2-7, with TRBD2 as a possible D gene (5 bases). Germline-derived CDR1 and CDR2 are DFQATT and SNEGSKA (reference sequence). V was pared by 1 base and J by 0 bases, with 13 bases between. CDR3 length: 15 amino acids. This CDR3 reads CSARGLAGPSYEQYF. The CDR3 DNA is TGCAGTGCTAGAGGGCTTGCGGGCCCCTCCTACGAGCAGTACTTC.

This chain uses TRBV5-4 with TRBJ1-2; 7 bases are shared with TRBD1. The germline CDR1 and CDR2 sequences are SGHNT and YYREEE (reference sequence). Trimming removed 4 bases from V and 0 bases from J; junction bases left unmatched: 12. CDR3 size: 17 residues. The CDR3 DNA sequence: TGTGCCAGCAGCGAAAAGTCCCAGGGGGGAGCTAACTATGGCTACACCTTC. Its translation: CASSEKSQGGANYGYTF.

This clonotype showed up many times. V is TRBV20-1 and J is TRBJ1-5; D gene unclear. This CDR3 contains 13 residues. Germline CDR1 and CDR2: DFQATT and SNEGSKA (reference sequence). Trimming shortened V by 4 bases and J by 0 bases, and 7 bases separated the two germline ends. Written as DNA, the CDR3 is TGCAGTGCTAATAGCGGTAGCAATCAGCCCCAGCATTTT. It encodes CSANSGSNQPQHF.

This clonotype was seen a handful of times. A much more abundant neighbour one base away suggests this may be a read error. The conserved phenylalanine or tryptophan normally closing the CDR3 is absent here, so this likely arose from a read error. This chain uses TRBV7-9 with TRBJ2-7, with a weak D call TRBD1 (5 bases). The CDR3 runs 13 residues. V was pared by 10 bases and J by 1 base, with 14 bases between. Germline lookup yields CDR1 SEHNR and CDR2 FQNEAQ (reference sequence). CDR3 residues: CATLPPGSYEQYL. CDR3 bases: TGTGCCACCCTTCCTCCAGGGTCCTACGAGCAGTACCTC.

This chain uses TRBV7-2 with TRBJ2-5, with 10 bases lining up with TRBD2. This CDR3 contains 14 residues. V shed 4 bases, J shed 5 bases, and the junction held 4 bases outside the gene matches. Germline V gene lookup returns CDR1 SGHTA and CDR2 FQGNSA. In DNA form, the CDR3 reads TGTGCCAGCAGCTCACTAGCGGGACACGAGACCCAGTACTTC. Translation: CASSSLAGHETQYF.

The chain couples TRBV12-3 or TRBV12-4 to TRBJ1-1; D unclear. The V end lost 6 bases, the J end lost 11 bases, and 13 bases lay between the germline ends. The CDR3 totals 11 residues. CDR3 bases: TGTGCCAGCAGCTCAAGAAGGCGGGCTTTCTTT. Translating gives CASSSRRRAFF.

In this sample, this clonotype turned up many times. The chain carries TRBV10-2 and TRBJ1-1; no clear D. Germline CDR1 WSHSY, CDR2 SAAADI. Trimming cost V 7 bases and J 1 base, with 13 bases left between them. This CDR3 is 14 amino acids long. CDR3 residues: CASTQAEGNTEAFF. For the CDR3, the DNA is TGCGCCAGCACCCAGGCGGAGGGGAACACTGAAGCTTTCTTT.

In its sample, this clonotype was seen once. This chain uses TRBV7-2 with TRBJ2-7; 12 bases line up with TRBD1. This CDR3 comprises 15 residues. V was clipped by 4 bases and J by 7 bases; unmatched bases: 8. Germline CDR1 reads SGHTA; CDR2 reads FQGNSA. The CDR3 is CASSSQGTGGSEQYF. The CDR3 DNA reads TGTGCCAGCAGCTCACAAGGGACAGGGGGCTCAGAGCAGTACTTC. The variable domain in full, completed from reference TRBV7-2 and TRBJ2-7, reads GAGVSQSPSNKVTEKGKDVELRCDPISGHTALYWYRQSLGQGLEFLIYFQGNSAPDKSGLPSDRFSAERTGGSVSTLTIQRTQQEDSAVYLCASSSQGTGGSEQYFGPGTRLTVT.

This clonotype has at least ten counts. The rearrangement uses TRBV9 and TRBJ2-7, with 11 bases matching TRBD2. Germline assignment: CDR1 SGDLS and CDR2 YYNGEE. Trimming removed 5 bases from V and 3 bases from J; junction bases left unmatched: 4. The CDR3 sequence is 14 residues long. CDR3 amino acids: CASSDGLAGYEQYF. CDR3 nucleotides: TGTGCCAGCAGTGATGGACTAGCGGGCTACGAGCAGTACTTC.

This clonotype turned up a few times. The CDR3 loop is CASSHTTGQGTQETQYF. CDR3 in DNA: TGTGCCAGCAGCCATACAACCGGACAGGGGACGCAAGAGACCCAGTACTTC. This chain links TRBV9 with TRBJ2-5; 9 bases map to TRBD1. Germline V gene lookup returns CDR1 SGDLS and CDR2 YYNGEE. This CDR3 is 17 amino acids long. Germline trimming cut 4 bases from V and 2 bases from J; bases unmatched to any gene: 12.

This clonotype was detected a few times. The J gene is TRBJ1-5, the V gene TRBV7-2, with D perhaps matching TRBD1 (6 bases). This CDR3 has 17 amino acids. Germline assignment: CDR1 SGHTA and CDR2 FQGNSA. V lost 5 bases and J 4 bases, leaving 21 bases between the germline ends. The CDR3 nucleotides read TGTGCCAGCAGCCGTGGTGACAGGCAGTCTGGGAATCAGCCCCAGCATTTT. This encodes CASSRGDRQSGNQPQHF.

CDR3 DNA sequence: TGTGCCAGTAGTATTTGGACGAGGGGCTACGGTGGCTACACCTTC. Its translation is CASSIWTRGYGGYTF. The rearrangement uses TRBV25-1 and TRBJ1-2; the D gene is possibly TRBD1 (5 bases). This CDR3 has 15 residues. CDR1 MGHDK and CDR2 SYGVNS come from the germline V gene. V gave up 9 bases and J gave up 7 bases, with 24 bases separating them.

Many counts were recorded for this clonotype. The DNA of the CDR3 is TGTGCCAGCAGTTTACAGGGGATGGGGCAGCCCCAGCATTTT. Protein: CASSLQGMGQPQHF. The V call is TRBV12-3 or TRBV12-4, the J call TRBJ1-5, with D maybe TRBD1 (6 bases). V lost 2 bases to trimming and J lost 7 bases, with 12 bases between them. This CDR3 contains 14 residues.

The sample holds many counts of this clonotype. The chain links TRBV19 to TRBJ1-5; no definite D call. The germline CDR1 and CDR2 sequences are LNHDA and SQIVND (reference sequence). The length of the CDR3 is 14 residues. The V end lost 3 bases, the J end lost 10 bases, and 16 bases lay between the germline ends. The CDR3 bases are TGTGCCAGTAGTATCAGTCATAGTCAATCACCCCAGCATTTT. Amino acid sequence: CASSISHSQSPQHF. Filled out from reference TRBV19 and TRBJ1-5, the complete variable domain reads DGGITQSPKYLFRKEGQNVTLSCEQNLNHDAMYWYRQDPGQGLRLIYYSQIVNDFQKGDIAEGYSVSREKKESFPLTVTSAQKNPTAFYLCASSISHSQSPQHFGDGTRLSIL.

This clonotype was observed at least ten times. The genes are TRBV20-1 and TRBJ2-7; TRBD1 agrees at 10 bases. This CDR3 has 14 amino acids. The junction had 5 bases not matched to a gene; V was cut back by 2 bases and J by 4 bases. Per germline, CDR1 DFQATT and CDR2 SNEGSKA (reference sequence). The CDR3 loop is CSARSGTGEYEQYF. The CDR3 region has the DNA TGCAGTGCTAGATCCGGGACAGGGGAATACGAGCAGTACTTC.